These T cell receptor beta chains were read from a single sample in a study of cytomegalovirus exposure and HLA in healthy donors. The table came from immunoSEQ multiplex PCR; TCRdb's copy has only in-frame clones and leaves some out. The data show roughly 130,000 clones, about three quarters seen once. Sequencing used PBMCs. Receptors originate from a human donor in good health. The CDR3 runs from the conserved cysteine through the conserved F or W. A D gene is named only where the DNA matches it firmly. Size is stated for part of the rows, as once, few or many counts, or as a class when the clone is expanded.

D gene: TRBD1; J gene: TRBJ1-4; V gene: TRBV4-1; clone size: once; CDR3 protein: CASSQKQGDYEKLFF; CDR3 DNA: TGTGCCAGCAGCCAAAAACAGGGGGATTACGAAAAACTGTTTTTT
D gene: NA; J gene: TRBJ2-5; V gene: TRBV16; clone size: NA; CDR3 protein: CASSQGSGQETQYF; CDR3 DNA: TGTGCCAGCAGCCAAGGGTCGGGGCAAGAGACCCAGTACTTC
D gene: TRBD1; J gene: TRBJ2-7; V gene: TRBV2; clone size: NA; CDR3 protein: CASSVPGQSYEQYF; CDR3 DNA: TGTGCCAGCAGTGTACCGGGACAGTCCTACGAGCAGTACTTC
D gene: NA; J gene: TRBJ1-3; V gene: TRBV9; clone size: NA; CDR3 protein: CASSVQGSAGNTIYF; CDR3 DNA: TGTGCCAGCAGCGTGCAGGGATCAGCTGGAAACACCATATATTTT
D gene: NA; J gene: TRBJ2-7; V gene: TRBV6-1; clone size: few; CDR3 protein: CASSDVLGDMQKIYEQYF; CDR3 DNA: TGTGCCAGCAGTGACGTTCTTGGTGATATGCAGAAGATCTACGAGCAGTACTTC
D gene: NA; J gene: TRBJ2-3; V gene: TRBV5-5; clone size: NA; CDR3 protein: CASSFSSADTQYF; CDR3 DNA: TGTGCCAGCAGCTTTAGCAGCGCAGATACGCAGTATTTT
D gene: TRBD1; J gene: TRBJ2-7; V gene: TRBV19; clone size: once; CDR3 protein: CASRGQGENYEQYF; CDR3 DNA: TGTGCCAGTAGGGGACAGGGGGAAAACTACGAGCAGTACTTC
D gene: NA; J gene: TRBJ2-6; V gene: TRBV6-6; clone size: few; CDR3 protein: CASSQNGQSGANVLTF; CDR3 DNA: TGTGCCAGCAGTCAAAACGGACAGTCTGGGGCCAACGTCCTGACTTTC
D gene: TRBD1; J gene: TRBJ1-1; V gene: TRBV2; clone size: few; CDR3 protein: CASHGTGGKNTEAFF; CDR3 DNA: TGTGCCAGCCACGGGACAGGGGGGAAGAACACTGAAGCTTTCTTT
D gene: TRBD1; J gene: TRBJ2-5; V gene: TRBV2; clone size: NA; CDR3 protein: CASTGQGGETQYF; CDR3 DNA: TGTGCCAGCACCGGACAGGGAGGAGAGACCCAGTACTTC
D gene: NA; J gene: TRBJ2-7; V gene: TRBV11-2; clone size: NA; CDR3 protein: CASTLDRSSYEQYF; CDR3 DNA: TGTGCCAGCACCCTCGACAGGTCTTCCTACGAGCAGTACTTC
D gene: NA; J gene: TRBJ2-7; V gene: TRBV6-5; clone size: NA; CDR3 protein: CAILIKAGTSGEQYF; CDR3 DNA: TGTGCCATCCTCATAAAAGCCGGGACATCTGGAGAGCAGTACTTC
D gene: NA; J gene: TRBJ1-2; V gene: TRBV28; clone size: NA; CDR3 protein: CASNPSADTLYGYTF; CDR3 DNA: TGTGCCAGCAACCCCTCCGCAGATACGCTTTATGGCTACACCTTC
D gene: TRBD1; J gene: TRBJ2-5; V gene: TRBV2; clone size: NA; CDR3 protein: CASSEGTGRQETQYF; CDR3 DNA: TGTGCCAGCAGTGAAGGGACAGGGAGACAAGAGACCCAGTACTTC
D gene: NA; J gene: TRBJ2-5; V gene: TRBV2; clone size: NA; CDR3 protein: CASSGTSQETQYF; CDR3 DNA: TGTGCCAGCAGTGGGACATCCCAAGAGACCCAGTACTTC
D gene: TRBD2; J gene: TRBJ2-1; V gene: TRBV28; clone size: NA; CDR3 protein: CASSSYSLAAGGLYNEQFF; CDR3 DNA: TGTGCCAGCAGTTCGTACTCACTAGCGGCGGGGGGCCTCTACAATGAGCAGTTCTTC
D gene: NA; J gene: TRBJ2-7; V gene: TRBV4-1; clone size: few; CDR3 protein: CASSQVRGYEQYF; CDR3 DNA: TGCGCCAGCAGCCAAGTGCGGGGATACGAGCAGTACTTC
D gene: NA; J gene: TRBJ2-7; V gene: TRBV28; clone size: NA; CDR3 protein: CASSFMTDPQSF; CDR3 DNA: TGTGCCAGCAGTTTCATGACAGACCCCCAGTCCTTC
D gene: NA; J gene: TRBJ2-7; V gene: TRBV7-7; clone size: NA; CDR3 protein: CASSTLDRTYEQYF; CDR3 DNA: TGTGCCAGCAGCACCCTTGACAGGACCTACGAGCAGTACTTC
D gene: NA; J gene: TRBJ2-3; V gene: TRBV5-1; clone size: NA; CDR3 protein: CASSLEVRGTQYF; CDR3 DNA: TGCGCCAGCAGCTTGGAAGTGCGGGGCACGCAGTATTTT
D gene: TRBD1; J gene: TRBJ2-2; V gene: TRBV9; clone size: NA; CDR3 protein: CASSVARGGQGVAGELFF; CDR3 DNA: TGTGCCAGCAGCGTAGCTAGGGGAGGACAGGGGGTTGCCGGGGAGCTGTTTTTT
D gene: TRBD1; J gene: TRBJ2-1; V gene: TRBV6-1; clone size: NA; CDR3 protein: CASSVRDRRHDEQFF; CDR3 DNA: TGTGCCAGCAGTGTCCGGGACAGGAGGCACGATGAGCAGTTCTTC
D gene: NA; J gene: TRBJ1-1; V gene: TRBV5-4; clone size: once; CDR3 protein: CASNPRGGAEAFF; CDR3 DNA: TGTGCCAGCAACCCCCGTGGAGGCGCTGAAGCTTTCTTT
D gene: TRBD1; J gene: TRBJ1-1; V gene: TRBV19; clone size: few; CDR3 protein: CASLDRDTEAFF; CDR3 DNA: TGTGCCAGTCTCGACAGGGACACTGAAGCTTTCTTT
D gene: NA; J gene: TRBJ1-1; V gene: TRBV5-1; clone size: NA; CDR3 protein: CASSWTGGNTEAFF; CDR3 DNA: TGCGCCAGCAGCTGGACCGGGGGGAACACTGAAGCTTTCTTT
D gene: TRBD2; J gene: TRBJ2-3; V gene: TRBV5-1; clone size: NA; CDR3 protein: CASSPVAGNPSTDTQYF; CDR3 DNA: TGCGCCAGCAGCCCAGTAGCGGGGAATCCTAGCACAGATACGCAGTATTTT
D gene: TRBD2; J gene: TRBJ2-3; V gene: TRBV9; clone size: NA; CDR3 protein: CASSLPTRLAGGRSRDTQYF; CDR3 DNA: TGTGCCAGCAGCCTACCGACCCGACTAGCGGGGGGGCGGAGTCGAGATACGCAGTATTTT
D gene: NA; J gene: TRBJ2-7; V gene: TRBV7-9; clone size: NA; CDR3 protein: CASSYGTTSYEQYF; CDR3 DNA: TGTGCCAGCAGCTACGGGACAACCTCCTACGAGCAGTACTTC
D gene: TRBD2; J gene: TRBJ2-2; V gene: TRBV28; clone size: few; CDR3 protein: CASSLSSGNTGELFF; CDR3 DNA: TGTGCCAGCAGTTTGTCTAGCGGAAACACCGGGGAGCTGTTTTTT
D gene: TRBD1; J gene: TRBJ1-2; V gene: TRBV6-4; clone size: NA; CDR3 protein: CASRGGQGAGYGYTF; CDR3 DNA: TGTGCCAGCAGGGGAGGACAGGGGGCAGGGTATGGCTACACCTTC
D gene: TRBD1; J gene: TRBJ2-1; V gene: TRBV6-6; clone size: NA; CDR3 protein: CASSPGTAYNEQFF; CDR3 DNA: TGTGCCAGCAGTCCCGGGACAGCCTACAATGAGCAGTTCTTC
D gene: NA; J gene: TRBJ2-1; V gene: TRBV7-9; clone size: NA; CDR3 protein: CASSLELHEQFF; CDR3 DNA: TGTGCCAGCAGCTTAGAGCTCCATGAGCAGTTCTTC
D gene: TRBD1; J gene: TRBJ1-2; V gene: TRBV14; clone size: NA; CDR3 protein: CASSQGVRGEGYTF; CDR3 DNA: TGTGCCAGCAGCCAAGGGGTCAGGGGGGAAGGCTACACCTTC
D gene: TRBD2; J gene: TRBJ2-5; V gene: TRBV28; clone size: NA; CDR3 protein: CASTGGKGPREDQETQYF; CDR3 DNA: TGTGCCAGCACCGGGGGGAAAGGACCTCGGGAGGACCAAGAGACCCAGTACTTC
D gene: TRBD1; J gene: TRBJ1-2; V gene: TRBV7-2; clone size: NA; CDR3 protein: CASTEQGAGGYTF; CDR3 DNA: TGTGCCAGCACCGAACAGGGGGCAGGGGGCTACACCTTC
D gene: NA; J gene: TRBJ2-2; V gene: TRBV5-5; clone size: NA; CDR3 protein: CASSRRAGVGVGTGELFF; CDR3 DNA: TGTGCCAGCAGCCGCCGCGCTGGGGTGGGAGTTGGCACCGGGGAGCTGTTTTTT
D gene: NA; J gene: TRBJ1-1; V gene: TRBV6-1; clone size: few; CDR3 protein: CASSDQGQVVPEAFF; CDR3 DNA: TGTGCCAGCAGTGACCAGGGACAAGTGGTCCCTGAAGCTTTCTTT
D gene: NA; J gene: TRBJ2-2; V gene: TRBV6-5; clone size: NA; CDR3 protein: CASSRNTGELFF; CDR3 DNA: TGTGCCAGCAGCCGGAACACCGGGGAGCTGTTTTTT
D gene: NA; J gene: TRBJ2-2; V gene: TRBV7-3; clone size: NA; CDR3 protein: CASSVGSQELFF; CDR3 DNA: TGTGCCAGCAGCGTGGGCTCCCAGGAGCTGTTTTTT
D gene: NA; J gene: TRBJ1-2; V gene: TRBV14; clone size: NA; CDR3 protein: CASSQYSYGYTF; CDR3 DNA: TGTGCCAGCAGCCAATACTCCTATGGCTACACCTTC
D gene: NA; J gene: TRBJ1-4; V gene: TRBV7-3; clone size: NA; CDR3 protein: CASSPLTLPNEKLFF; CDR3 DNA: TGTGCCAGCAGCCCCCTGACTCTCCCTAATGAAAAACTGTTTTTT
D gene: TRBD1; J gene: TRBJ1-4; V gene: TRBV11-2; clone size: NA; CDR3 protein: CASSRTGTSEKLFF; CDR3 DNA: TGTGCCAGCAGCCGGACAGGGACTAGCGAAAAACTGTTTTTT
D gene: NA; J gene: TRBJ2-1; V gene: TRBV19; clone size: few; CDR3 protein: CASSLQGKNEQFF; CDR3 DNA: TGTGCCAGTAGCCTACAGGGCAAGAATGAGCAGTTCTTC
D gene: NA; J gene: TRBJ2-3; V gene: TRBV2; clone size: NA; CDR3 protein: CASSRDFTDTQYF; CDR3 DNA: TGTGCCAGCAGCCGGGACTTCACAGATACGCAGTATTTT
D gene: NA; J gene: TRBJ1-4; V gene: TRBV4-2; clone size: NA; CDR3 protein: CASSQVRGTEKLFF; CDR3 DNA: TGTGCCAGCAGCCAGGTCCGGGGGACGGAAAAACTGTTTTTT
D gene: TRBD1; J gene: TRBJ1-2; V gene: TRBV6-1; clone size: NA; CDR3 protein: CASSPSGGVNYGYTF; CDR3 DNA: TGTGCCAGCAGCCCCTCAGGGGGAGTCAACTATGGCTACACCTTC
D gene: NA; J gene: TRBJ2-7; V gene: TRBV29-1; clone size: NA; CDR3 protein: CSVIGTPHEQYF; CDR3 DNA: TGCAGCGTTATAGGGACACCACACGAGCAGTACTTC
D gene: NA; J gene: TRBJ1-1; V gene: TRBV10-2; clone size: NA; CDR3 protein: CASGSGMNTEAFF; CDR3 DNA: TGCGCCAGCGGGTCGGGGATGAACACTGAAGCTTTCTTT